The entry below describes one T cell receptor beta chain. What it binds is unknown. The data derive from a study of radiotherapy plus CTLA-4 blockade in lung cancer. Study-wide points: Early blood T cell clone changes and increased post-radiation serum interferon-beta were reportedly the strongest response predictors.

Per the germline V gene, CDR1 is SEHNR and CDR2 is FQNEAQ (reference sequence). The CDR3 is 14 residues long. The J segment lost 3 bases and the V segment lost 5 bases, leaving 7 bases of the junction unmatched. Assay used: immunoSEQ multiplex PCR; TCRdb lists only in-frame clones, some missing. This table holds 25,000 to 40,000 clones, less than 75% found once. Sample: peripheral blood, taken from a patient treated with radiotherapy plus ipilimumab. The rearrangement uses TRBV7-9 and TRBJ2-7; 7 nucleotides align to TRBD1. The clonotype was recovered from a human donor with non-small cell lung cancer whose response to radiotherapy plus ipilimumab could not be evaluated. The CDR3 is CASSTEWTGYEQYF. The CDR3 nucleotides read TGTGCCAGCAGCACGGAATGGACAGGCTACGAGCAGTACTTC.